Listed here are 26 T cell receptor beta chains from one sample, sequenced in a study of T cells in Graves' hyperthyroidism and ophthalmopathy (dated by TCRdb to the late 2010s). The protocol used for the library was multiplex PCR. Sequencing instrument: Illumina HiSeq 2000. The TCR beta CDR3 regions were amplified from RNA transcripts. The TCR CDR3 was subjected to a first round of RT-PCR using the HTBI primer set and the Qiagen OneStep RT-PCR kit. Clones were called with MiXCR by TCRdb after fastp trimmed the public reads at Q25, and only in-frame beta chains were retained. Each CDR3 protein appears once, grouped with its most common genes and DNA. This sample gives almost 600,000 distinct CDR3 sequences in total; approximately 13% of them show up just once. The ten largest clonotypes hold 5% to 7% of the sample. Sample: blood. These receptors originate from a woman between 25 and 40 years old with Graves' hyperthyroidism that later progressed to Graves' ophthalmopathy.

The chain carries TRBV11-2 and TRBJ2-5; no reliable D call. CDR3 length equals 13 residues. Trimming removed 8 bases at V and 2 bases at J, with 12 bases between. Germline V CDR1 and CDR2: SGHAT, FQNNGV. The CDR3 region has the DNA TGTGCCAGCGCAAACGTGGAGCAAGAGACCCAGTACTTC. It encodes CASANVEQETQYF. Filled out from reference TRBV11-2 and TRBJ2-5, the complete variable domain reads EAGVAQSPRYKIIEKRQSVAFWCNPISGHATLYWYQQILGQGPKLLIQFQNNGVVDDSQLPKDRFSAERLKGVDSTLKIQPAKLEDSAVYLCASANVEQETQYFGPGTRLLVL.

This clonotype was detected many times. The chain has TRBV20-1 and TRBJ1-6, with D possibly TRBD1 on 5 matching bases. V lost 0 bases, J lost 8 bases, and 14 bases lay in between. CDR3 length: 15 amino acids. Germline lookup yields CDR1 DFQATT and CDR2 SNEGSKA (reference sequence). The CDR3 loop reads CSARERGVIYSPLHF. In DNA form, the CDR3 reads TGCAGTGCTAGAGAAAGAGGGGTAATTTATTCACCCCTCCACTTT.

This clonotype was seen ten or more times. V is TRBV12-3 or TRBV12-4 and J is TRBJ2-2; D remains ambiguous. The CDR3 runs to 15 residues. Trimming stripped 7 bases from V and 4 bases from J, with 16 bases between. The CDR3 loop reads CASTTTLPRTGELFF. The CDR3 nucleotides read TGTGCCAGCACCACAACCCTCCCGCGCACCGGGGAGCTGTTTTTT.

The chain couples TRBV28 to TRBJ2-6; D is unresolved. V was pared by 3 bases and J by 9 bases, with 6 bases between. This CDR3 is built from 12 residues. Germline V gene sequence: CDR1 MDHEN, CDR2 SYDVKM. The CDR3 protein is CASSLPGNVLTF. The CDR3 DNA is TGTGCCAGCAGTTTGCCAGGCAACGTCCTGACTTTC.

This clonotype appeared many times. This chain connects TRBV3-1 to TRBJ2-3; D remains unclear. CDR1 is LGHDT and CDR2 is YNNKEL in the germline V gene (reference sequence). The CDR3 loop spans 12 amino acids. The V end was cut by 0 bases, the J end by 7 bases, with 5 bases between. The CDR3 loop is CASSQDLNTQYF. The CDR3 DNA reads as TGTGCCAGCAGCCAAGATTTGAATACGCAGTATTTT.

The chain combines TRBV19 with TRBJ2-7; 7 nucleotides align to TRBD1. V shed 6 bases and J 3 bases; nucleotides not matched to a gene: 8. Looked up from germline, CDR1 is LNHDA and CDR2 is SQIVND (reference sequence). The CDR3 totals 14 residues. CDR3 sequence (DNA): TGTGCCAGTAGGCTAACCGGGACAGACTACGAGCAGTACTTC. Protein sequence: CASRLTGTDYEQYF. Filled out from reference TRBV19 and TRBJ2-7, the complete variable domain reads DGGITQSPKYLFRKEGQNVTLSCEQNLNHDAMYWYRQDPGQGLRLIYYSQIVNDFQKGDIAEGYSVSREKKESFPLTVTSAQKNPTAFYLCASRLTGTDYEQYFGPGTRLTVT.

For this clonotype: The CDR3 end shows no conserved phenylalanine or tryptophan, and so a read error is likely. This sequence joins TRBV11-2 and TRBJ2-1, with D unclear. Looked up from germline, CDR1 is SGHAT and CDR2 is FQNNGV. The CDR3 length is 11 residues. The V end lost 9 bases, the J end lost 4 bases, and 7 bases lay between the germline ends. The CDR3 here is CASHGYNEQFL. CDR3 bases: TGTGCCAGTCATGGGTACAATGAGCAGTTCCTC.

The genes are TRBV9 and TRBJ1-1; 11 nucleotides align to TRBD1. Trimming cost V 3 bases and J 8 bases; bases outside gene matches: 6. This CDR3 is 14 amino acids long. Looked up from germline, CDR1 is SGDLS and CDR2 is YYNGEE. CDR3 protein: CASSAGTGGTEAFF. The CDR3 DNA sequence: TGTGCCAGCAGCGCCGGGACAGGGGGAACAGAAGCTTTCTTT.

This clonotype was counted a few times. V and J are TRBV20-1 and TRBJ2-1; D tentatively reads TRBD1 or TRBD2 (6 bases each). The DNA end is more similar to TRBJ2-7, so the J call may be wrong. CDR3 size: 15 residues. Germline CDR1 DFQATT, CDR2 SNEGSKA (reference sequence). The CDR3 DNA reads as TGCAGTGCTAGGAGGGGGGCCCTCTCCTACAATGAGCAGTACTTC. Amino acids: CSARRGALSYNEQYF.

This clonotype has only a few counts. This chain links TRBV5-1 with TRBJ2-5; 8 bases line up with TRBD2. Trimming cost V 4 bases and J 4 bases; bases outside gene matches: 9. This CDR3 region has 15 residues. CDR1 and CDR2 (germline): SGHRS, YFSETQ. The CDR3: CASSLSGTRGETQYF. The CDR3 DNA sequence: TGCGCCAGCAGCCTTTCCGGGACTAGGGGAGAGACCCAGTACTTC.

This clonotype appeared many times. The chain employs TRBV5-6 and TRBJ1-2; D not certain. The CDR3 sequence is 13 residues long. Deletions cut 7 bases from V and 4 bases from J, with 14 bases between. Germline V gene data show CDR1 as SGHDT and CDR2 as YYEEEE. CDR3 sequence (DNA): TGTGCCAGCCGACCATGGGCGGCCTATGGCTACACCTTC. This translates into CASRPWAAYGYTF.

This clonotype was counted ten times or more. This chain links TRBV27 with TRBJ2-2; D not certain. The CDR3 sequence is 15 residues long. CDR1 is MNHEY and CDR2 is SMNVEV in the germline V gene (reference sequence). The V end lost 5 bases, the J end lost 6 bases, and 16 bases lay between the germline ends. The CDR3 nucleotides read TGTGCCAGCAGTATCAGGACCAGCCCCCCCGGGGAGCTGTTTTTT. It encodes CASSIRTSPPGELFF.

The rearrangement uses TRBV4-1 and TRBJ2-7; no definite D call. Per germline, CDR1 MGHRA and CDR2 YSYEKL. The CDR3 is 14 amino acids. V was pared by 1 base and J by 2 bases, with 9 bases between. CDR3 nucleotide sequence: TGCGCCAGCAGCCAAGTGACAAATACCTACGAGCAGTACTTC. Translating it yields CASSQVTNTYEQYF.

This clonotype was detected ten times or more. The chain uses TRBV11-2 and TRBJ2-5; no reliable D call. The CDR3 loop spans 14 amino acids. Germline CDR1 reads SGHAT; CDR2 reads FQNNGV. V was shortened by 5 bases and J by 5 bases, with 15 bases between the two germline ends. CDR3 amino acids: CASSPFVLRETQYF. CDR3 bases: TGTGCCAGCAGCCCCTTCGTCCTCCGGGAGACCCAGTACTTC.

To note about this clonotype: This may be a read error: a much more frequent sequence differs by one nucleotide. The rearrangement links TRBV19 to TRBJ2-7, with no clear D. This CDR3 contains 13 residues. From germline, CDR1 is LNHDA and CDR2 SQIVND (reference sequence). CDR3 region: CASSYDKTYGQYF. The DNA for the CDR3 is TGTGCCAGTAGTTACGACAAGACTTACGGGCAGTACTTC.

This clonotype has ten or more counts. The chain couples TRBV5-5 to TRBJ2-3; TRBD1 might be the D (5 bases). Deletions cut 4 bases from V and 2 bases from J, with 14 bases between. The CDR3 consists of 15 residues. The germline V gene has CDR1 SGHKS and CDR2 YYEKEE (reference sequence). CDR3 amino acids: CASSAQGRNTDTQYF. In DNA, the CDR3 is TGTGCCAGCAGCGCCCAGGGCCGAAACACAGATACGCAGTATTTT.

This clonotype was counted many times. J is TRBJ2-7 and V is TRBV5-1; the D gene is possibly TRBD2 (6 bases). Germline V CDR1 and CDR2: SGHRS, YFSETQ. The ends were cut back, 4 bases at V and 0 bases at J, with 11 bases in the middle. The CDR3 totals 14 residues. CDR3 bases: TGCGCCAGCAGCGCGGGACGCAACTCCTACGAGCAGTACTTC. It encodes CASSAGRNSYEQYF.

There are many counts of this clonotype. The rearrangement links TRBV11-2 to TRBJ1-1; the D is unclear. Deletions cut 0 bases from V and 3 bases from J, with 14 bases between. CDR1 and CDR2 (germline): SGHAT, FQNNGV. The CDR3 contains 16 residues. CDR3 sequence: CASSLESSSWDTEAFF. Written as DNA, the CDR3 is TGTGCCAGCAGCTTAGAAAGTTCCTCGTGGGACACTGAAGCTTTCTTT.

Ten or more counts support this clonotype. This sequence joins TRBV12-3 or TRBV12-4 and TRBJ1-2; D may be TRBD1 (6 bases). Trimming removed 7 bases at V and 6 bases at J, with 18 bases between. The CDR3 has 14 residues. As DNA, the CDR3 is TGTGCCAGCACCCAGAGATCAGGGGATAATGGCTACACCTTC. This sequence encodes CASTQRSGDNGYTF.

This clonotype turned up a few times. CDR3 DNA sequence: TGTGCCAGCAGCTTAAAGGGGCGAGAGACCCAGTACTTC. This gives the protein CASSLKGRETQYF. The rearrangement links TRBV7-9 to TRBJ2-5, with TRBD1 as a possible D gene (5 bases). The germline gives CDR1 SEHNR, CDR2 FQNEAQ (reference sequence). Trimming shortened V by 2 bases and J by 4 bases, and 8 bases separated the two germline ends. The CDR3 consists of 13 residues.

This clonotype was observed a handful of times. This rearrangement joins TRBV28 to TRBJ2-7; possibly TRBD2 for D (6 bases). Germline V CDR1 and CDR2: MDHEN, SYDVKM. Trimming pared 0 bases from V and 4 bases from J, leaving 13 bases between. This CDR3 is 15 amino acids long. The CDR3 loop is CASSLWAGRLYEQYF. DNA for the CDR3: TGTGCCAGCAGTTTATGGGCGGGGAGGTTGTACGAGCAGTACTTC.

In this sample, this clonotype turned up many times. This chain uses TRBV7-2 with TRBJ2-5; 7 positions agree with TRBD1. Trimming removed 5 bases from V and 3 bases from J; junction bases left unmatched: 3. The CDR3 loop spans 13 amino acids. Per the germline V gene, CDR1 is SGHTA and CDR2 is FQGNSA. The CDR3 sequence is CASSHDREETQYF. The CDR3 region has the DNA TGTGCCAGCAGCCACGACAGGGAAGAGACCCAGTACTTC.

This clonotype came up many times. This chain's CDR3 is CASRPRLGQPSNQPQHF. For the CDR3, the DNA is TGTGCCAGCAGGCCCCGACTCGGACAGCCTAGCAATCAGCCCCAGCATTTT. This chain connects TRBV28 to TRBJ1-5, with D possibly matching TRBD1 (6 bases). Germline CDR1 is MDHEN and CDR2 is SYDVKM. This CDR3 has 17 residues. V dropped 6 bases and J dropped 0 bases, with 18 bases sitting between them.

Of note for this clonotype: A much more abundant neighbour one base away suggests this may be a read error. The chain uses TRBV12-3 or TRBV12-4 and TRBJ1-5; D gene ambiguous. The CDR3 extends over 13 amino acids. Trimming took 6 bases from V and 2 from J, leaving 8 bases between them. The CDR3, as DNA: TGTGCCAGCAGAGGGTTTGGCAATCAGCCCCAGCATTTT. Residues: CASRGFGNQPQHF.

This clonotype was observed at least ten times. V is TRBV7-9 and J is TRBJ2-2; D remains ambiguous. Trimming cost V 3 bases and J 4 bases, with 9 bases left between them. CDR1 and CDR2 from the germline V gene are SEHNR and FQNEAQ (reference sequence). This CDR3 spans 14 amino acids. The CDR3 is CASSLASGTGELFF. The CDR3 nucleotides read TGTGCCAGCAGCTTGGCTTCGGGCACCGGGGAGCTGTTTTTT.

This clonotype was recorded at least ten times. In DNA form, the CDR3 reads TGTGCCAGCACACTACGGGGGCCAGATACGCAGTATTTT. This codes for CASTLRGPDTQYF. V is TRBV28 and J is TRBJ2-3, with D perhaps given as TRBD1 or TRBD2 (6 bases each). V was trimmed by 7 bases and J by 4 bases, leaving 12 bases between them. Germline V gene data show CDR1 as MDHEN and CDR2 as SYDVKM. This CDR3 contains 13 residues.